This passage covers 6 T cell receptor beta chains from one sample sequenced in a study of T-cell memory formation after mild COVID-19. TCRdb re-called the 5' RACE reads through MiXCR, storing one row per CDR3 protein. The profile shows about 190,000 distinct CDR3 sequences, 27% of them singletons. Sequencing was done on a sample of PBMCs or a T cell subset sorted from them (not recorded which). The receptors were sampled from an adult woman who had mild COVID-19 (a few samples of this study predate the infection). Cell type and time point are not known.

The CDR3 here is CSAMWGSGELFF. The CDR3 DNA reads TGCAGTGCTATGTGGGGGTCCGGGGAGCTGTTTTTT. The chain has TRBV20-1 and TRBJ2-2, with D perhaps matching TRBD1 or TRBD2 (5 bases each). The ends were cut back, 4 bases at V and 6 bases at J, with 9 bases in the middle. The length of the CDR3 is 12 residues. CDR1 is DFQATT and CDR2 is SNEGSKA in the germline V gene (reference sequence).

This clonotype has a count of ten or more. This rearrangement joins TRBV7-6 to TRBJ2-5; a possible D gene is TRBD2 (6 bases). Germline V gene lookup returns CDR1 SGHVS and CDR2 FNYEAQ. V was cut by 2 bases and J by 4 bases, with 11 bases left in between. There are 14 residues in the CDR3. DNA for the CDR3: TGTGCCAGCAGCTTAACGGGAGTTGGAGAGACCCAGTACTTC. Translation gives CASSLTGVGETQYF.

Turning to this clonotype: The junction departs from germline at one end; a sequencing error may be responsible. The chain uses TRBV12-3 or TRBV12-4 and TRBJ1-5, with 7 bases that match TRBD1. The CDR3 length is 16 residues. CDR3 region: CASSPWETGSSQPQHF. For the CDR3, the DNA is TGTGCCAGCAGTCCTTGGGAGACAGGGAGCAGTCAGCCCCAGCATTTT.

The chain carries TRBV18 and TRBJ1-5; D call uncertain. Trimming pared 4 bases from V and 4 bases from J, leaving 17 bases between. This CDR3 contains 16 residues. The V gene's germline CDR1 is KGHSH and CDR2 LQKENI. CDR3 nucleotides: TGTGCCAGCTCACAGGACCCTACTTCCGCGAATCAGCCCCAGCATTTT. Residues: CASSQDPTSANQPQHF.

The gene calls are TRBV4-1 and TRBJ1-3, with D unclear. Germline CDR1 MGHRA, CDR2 YSYEKL. This CDR3 contains 15 residues. V lost 1 base and J 0 bases, leaving 7 bases between the germline ends. CDR3 in DNA: TGCGCCAGCAGCCAAGGGGTGAGCTCTGGAAACACCATATATTTT. This translates into CASSQGVSSGNTIYF.

V usage is TRBV6-2 or TRBV6-3 and J usage is TRBJ2-1; D may be TRBD2 (5 bases). The CDR3 runs 14 residues. The V end lost 2 bases, the J end lost 4 bases, and 9 bases lay between the germline ends. Germline CDR1 and CDR2: MNHEY and SVGEGT. For the CDR3, the DNA is TGTGCCAGCAGTTACGGCGGGTCTTACAATGAGCAGTTCTTC. This codes for CASSYGGSYNEQFF.